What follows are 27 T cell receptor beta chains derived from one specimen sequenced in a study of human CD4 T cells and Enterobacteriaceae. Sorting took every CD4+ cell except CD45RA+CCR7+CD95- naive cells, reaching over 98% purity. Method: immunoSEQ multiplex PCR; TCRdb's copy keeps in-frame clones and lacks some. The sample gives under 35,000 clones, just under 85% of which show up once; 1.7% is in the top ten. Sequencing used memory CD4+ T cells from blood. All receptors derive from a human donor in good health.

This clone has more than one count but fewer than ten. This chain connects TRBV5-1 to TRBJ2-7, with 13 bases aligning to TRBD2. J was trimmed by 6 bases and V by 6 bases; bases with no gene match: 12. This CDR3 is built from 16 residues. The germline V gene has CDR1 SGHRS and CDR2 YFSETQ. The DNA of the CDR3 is TGCGCCAGCACGCCCGGACTAGCGGGGGCCCTTTCCGAGCAGTACTTC. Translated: CASTPGLAGALSEQYF.

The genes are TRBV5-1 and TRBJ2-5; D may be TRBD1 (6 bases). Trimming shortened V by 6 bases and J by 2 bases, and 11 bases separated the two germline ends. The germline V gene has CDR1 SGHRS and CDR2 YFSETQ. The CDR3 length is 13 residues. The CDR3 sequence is CASTLRGQETQYF. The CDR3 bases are TGCGCCAGCACACTAAGGGGGCAAGAGACCCAGTACTTC.

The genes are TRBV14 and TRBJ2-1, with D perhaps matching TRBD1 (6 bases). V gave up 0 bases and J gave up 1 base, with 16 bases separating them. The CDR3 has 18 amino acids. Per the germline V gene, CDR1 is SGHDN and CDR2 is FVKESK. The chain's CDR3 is CASSQDPRVGTSYNEQFF. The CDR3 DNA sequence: TGTGCCAGCAGCCAAGATCCCCGAGTCGGGACATCCTACAATGAGCAGTTCTTC. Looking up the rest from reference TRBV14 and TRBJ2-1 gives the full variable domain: EAGVTQFPSHSVIEKGQTVTLRCDPISGHDNLYWYRRVMGKEIKFLLHFVKESKQDESGMPNNRFLAERTGGTYSTLKVQPAELEDSGVYFCASSQDPRVGTSYNEQFFGPGTRLTVL.

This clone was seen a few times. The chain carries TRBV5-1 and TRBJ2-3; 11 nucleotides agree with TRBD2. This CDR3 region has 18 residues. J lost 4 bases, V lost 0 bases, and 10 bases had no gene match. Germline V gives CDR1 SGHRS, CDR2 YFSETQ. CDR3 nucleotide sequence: TGCGCCAGCAGCTTGGATCCTAGCGGGAGGTCTTCACCAGATACGCAGTATTTT. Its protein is CASSLDPSGRSSPDTQYF.

The CDR3: CASSPPAGGYTF. CDR3 DNA: TGTGCCAGCTCACCACCGGCGGGTGGCTACACCTTC. The chain is built from TRBV18 and TRBJ1-2; no clear D gene. This CDR3 contains 12 residues. Trimming cost V 0 bases and J 7 bases, with 6 bases left between them. CDR1 is KGHSH and CDR2 is LQKENI in the germline V gene.

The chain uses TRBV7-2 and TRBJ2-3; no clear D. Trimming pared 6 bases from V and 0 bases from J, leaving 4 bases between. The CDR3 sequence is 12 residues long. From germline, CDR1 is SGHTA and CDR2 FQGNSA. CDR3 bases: TGTGCCAGCAGGGGGAGCACAGATACGCAGTATTTT. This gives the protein CASRGSTDTQYF.

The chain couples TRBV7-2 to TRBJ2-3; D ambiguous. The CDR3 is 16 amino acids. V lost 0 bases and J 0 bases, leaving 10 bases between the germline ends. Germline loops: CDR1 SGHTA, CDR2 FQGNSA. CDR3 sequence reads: CASSLAYRQSTDTQYF. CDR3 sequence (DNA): TGTGCCAGCAGCTTAGCGTACCGGCAAAGCACAGATACGCAGTATTTT.

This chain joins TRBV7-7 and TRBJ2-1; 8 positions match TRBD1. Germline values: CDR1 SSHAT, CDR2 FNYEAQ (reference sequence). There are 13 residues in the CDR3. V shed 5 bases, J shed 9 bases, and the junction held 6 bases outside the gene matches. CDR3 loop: CASSQGQGVEQFF. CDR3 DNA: TGTGCCAGCAGCCAAGGACAGGGTGTTGAGCAGTTCTTC.

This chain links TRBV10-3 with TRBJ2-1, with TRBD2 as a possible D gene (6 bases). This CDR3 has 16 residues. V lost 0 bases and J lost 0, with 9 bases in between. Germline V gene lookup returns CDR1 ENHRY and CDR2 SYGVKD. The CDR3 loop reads CAISESGSGSYNEQFF. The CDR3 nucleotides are TGTGCCATCAGTGAGTCTGGTAGCGGCTCCTACAATGAGCAGTTCTTC.

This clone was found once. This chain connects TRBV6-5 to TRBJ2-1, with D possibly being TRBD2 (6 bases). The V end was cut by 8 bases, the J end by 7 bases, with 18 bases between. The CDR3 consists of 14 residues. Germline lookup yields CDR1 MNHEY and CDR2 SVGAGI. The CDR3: CASHGGPMMNEQFF. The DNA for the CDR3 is TGTGCCAGCCATGGAGGGCCAATGATGAATGAGCAGTTCTTC.

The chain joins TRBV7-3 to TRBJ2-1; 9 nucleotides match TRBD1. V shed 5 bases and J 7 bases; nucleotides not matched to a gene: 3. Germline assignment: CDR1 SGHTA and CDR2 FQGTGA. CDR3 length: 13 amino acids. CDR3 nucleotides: TGTGCCAGCAGCCTTGACAGGGGGAATGAGCAGTTCTTC. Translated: CASSLDRGNEQFF.

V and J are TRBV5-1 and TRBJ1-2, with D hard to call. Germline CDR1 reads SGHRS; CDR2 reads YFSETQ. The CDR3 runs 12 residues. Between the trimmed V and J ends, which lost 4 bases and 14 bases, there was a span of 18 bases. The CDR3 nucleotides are TGCGCCAGCAGCGGTGGTCGGGGATCTGAAACCTTC. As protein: CASSGGRGSETF.

The CDR3 DNA is TGCGCCAGCAGCCCCCAGCTGGGGGACAATGAGCAGTTCTTC. Its translation: CASSPQLGDNEQFF. The chain employs TRBV4-1 and TRBJ2-1; D may be TRBD1 or TRBD2 (5 bases each). Germline-derived CDR1 and CDR2 are MGHRA and YSYEKL. V was pared by 4 bases and J by 5 bases, with 12 bases between. The CDR3 spans 14 residues.

CDR3 sequence (DNA): TGTGCCAGCACCCGTGGGGAGCTACAAGAGACCCAGTACTTC. It specifies CASTRGELQETQYF. V is TRBV6-6 and J is TRBJ2-5, with a possible D match to TRBD2 (5 bases). The germline V gene encodes CDR1 MNHNY and CDR2 SVGAGI (reference sequence). The CDR3 runs 14 residues. V gave up 7 bases and J gave up 2 bases, with 14 bases separating them.

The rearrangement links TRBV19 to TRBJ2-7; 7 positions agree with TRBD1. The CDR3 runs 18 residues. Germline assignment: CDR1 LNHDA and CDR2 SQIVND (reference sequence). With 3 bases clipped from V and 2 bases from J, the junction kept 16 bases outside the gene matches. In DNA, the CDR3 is TGTGCCAGTAGTATTGAAGTGTCGGGGAGACAGGGAGCCTACGAGCAGTACTTC. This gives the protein CASSIEVSGRQGAYEQYF. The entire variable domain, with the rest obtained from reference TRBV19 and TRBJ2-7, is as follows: DGGITQSPKYLFRKEGQNVTLSCEQNLNHDAMYWYRQDPGQGLRLIYYSQIVNDFQKGDIAEGYSVSREKKESFPLTVTSAQKNPTAFYLCASSIEVSGRQGAYEQYFGPGTRLTVT.

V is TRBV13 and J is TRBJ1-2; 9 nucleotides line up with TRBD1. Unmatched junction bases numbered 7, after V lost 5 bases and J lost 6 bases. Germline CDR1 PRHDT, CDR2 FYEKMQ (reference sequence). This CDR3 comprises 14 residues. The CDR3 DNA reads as TGTGCCAGCAGCACGAGACAGGGGGAGAATGGCTACACCTTC. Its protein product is CASSTRQGENGYTF.

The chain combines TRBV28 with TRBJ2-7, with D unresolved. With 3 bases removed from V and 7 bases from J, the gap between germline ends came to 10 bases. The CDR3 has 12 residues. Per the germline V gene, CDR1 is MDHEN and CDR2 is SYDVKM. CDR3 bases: TGTGCCAGCAGTTTGGGATACAGAGAGCAGTACTTC. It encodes CASSLGYREQYF.

The CDR3 nucleotides are TGTGCCAGCACATCCAGGGGAAGCTCCTACAATGAGCAGTTCTTC. Protein sequence: CASTSRGSSYNEQFF. This chain uses TRBV5-8 with TRBJ2-1; D possibly corresponds to TRBD1 (6 bases). Germline CDR1 SGHTS, CDR2 YDEGEE. The V and J ends lost 6 bases and 0 bases respectively, with 13 bases between them. The CDR3 has 15 amino acids.

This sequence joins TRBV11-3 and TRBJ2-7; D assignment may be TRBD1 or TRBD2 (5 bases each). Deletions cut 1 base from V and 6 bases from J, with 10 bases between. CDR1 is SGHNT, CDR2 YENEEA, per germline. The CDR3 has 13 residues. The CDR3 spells CASSLGPGREQYF. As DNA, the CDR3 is TGTGCCAGCAGCTTAGGACCGGGACGCGAGCAGTACTTC.

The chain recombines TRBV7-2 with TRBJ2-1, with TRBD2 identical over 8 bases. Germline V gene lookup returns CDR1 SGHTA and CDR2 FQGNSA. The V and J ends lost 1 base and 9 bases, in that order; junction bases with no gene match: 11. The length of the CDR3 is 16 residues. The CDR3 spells CASSLGVAGMGREQFF. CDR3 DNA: TGTGCCAGCAGCTTAGGGGTAGCGGGGATGGGACGTGAGCAGTTCTTC.

The CDR3 DNA reads as TGTGCCAGCAGGAGACAAGCAGATACGCAGTATTTT. Translating gives CASRRQADTQYF. The genes are TRBV6-6 and TRBJ2-3, with unresolved D. Trimming stripped 6 bases from V and 4 bases from J, with 8 bases between. CDR1 and CDR2 from the germline V gene are MNHNY and SVGAGI (reference sequence). There are 12 residues in the CDR3.

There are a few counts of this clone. The CDR3 nucleotides are TGTGCCAGCAGCTGGGGACAGGGGGCTCGGGTAGAGACCCAGTACTTC. This encodes CASSWGQGARVETQYF. The chain employs TRBV5-4 and TRBJ2-5; the match to TRBD1 covers 12 bases. CDR1 and CDR2 from the germline V gene are SGHNT and YYREEE (reference sequence). The trim removed 3 bases at V and 4 bases at J, leaving 7 bases unmatched. The CDR3 contains 16 residues.

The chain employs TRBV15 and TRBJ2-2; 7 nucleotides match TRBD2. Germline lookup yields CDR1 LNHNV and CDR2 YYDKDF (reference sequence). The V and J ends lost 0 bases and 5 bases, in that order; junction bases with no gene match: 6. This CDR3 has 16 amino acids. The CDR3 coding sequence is TGTGCCACCAGCAGAGATGGCGGGAGCGGAACCGGGGAGCTGTTTTTT. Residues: CATSRDGGSGTGELFF.

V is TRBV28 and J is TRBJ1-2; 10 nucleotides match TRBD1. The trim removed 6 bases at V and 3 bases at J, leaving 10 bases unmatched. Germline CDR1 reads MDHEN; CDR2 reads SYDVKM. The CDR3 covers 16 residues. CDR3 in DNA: TGTGCCAGCAGGTTGGGGACGGGACAGGGGCACTATGGCTACACCTTC. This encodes CASRLGTGQGHYGYTF.

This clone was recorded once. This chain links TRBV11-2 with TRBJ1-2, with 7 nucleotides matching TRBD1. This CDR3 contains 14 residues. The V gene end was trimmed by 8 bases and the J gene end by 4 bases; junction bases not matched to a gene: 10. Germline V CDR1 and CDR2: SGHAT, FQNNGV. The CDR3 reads CASGGGGKGYGYTF. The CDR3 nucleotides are TGTGCCAGCGGGGGAGGGGGCAAGGGCTATGGCTACACCTTC.

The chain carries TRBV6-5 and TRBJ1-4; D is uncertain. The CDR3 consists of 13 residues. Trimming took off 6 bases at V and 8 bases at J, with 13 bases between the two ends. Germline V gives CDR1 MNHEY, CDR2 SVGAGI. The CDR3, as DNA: TGTGCCAGCAGCCCCATCCCAGGAGAAAAACTGTTTTTT. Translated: CASSPIPGEKLFF.

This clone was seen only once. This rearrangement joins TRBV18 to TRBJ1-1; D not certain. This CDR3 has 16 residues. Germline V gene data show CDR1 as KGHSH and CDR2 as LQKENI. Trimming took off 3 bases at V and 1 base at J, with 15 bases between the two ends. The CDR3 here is CASSPSVRAGNTEAFF. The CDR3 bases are TGTGCCAGCTCACCTTCGGTGAGGGCAGGGAACACTGAAGCTTTCTTT.